What follows describes a single TCR beta chain. The target antigen is unknown. This record belongs to a study of T-cell memory formation after mild COVID-19. Broader study findings: Pre-infection memory held some responding clones, suggesting pre-existing cross-reactive T cells responded.

One entry per CDR3 protein, called by TCRdb with MiXCR from the 5' RACE reads. Among 190,000 or so distinct CDR3 sequences listed, 27% were seen once. The CDR3 is made up of 17 amino acids. Germline CDR1 SGHRS, CDR2 YFSETQ. Trimming cost V 4 bases and J 2 bases; bases outside gene matches: 10. The sequence derives from an adult woman who had mild COVID-19 (a few samples of this study predate the infection). Cell type and time point are not known. V usage is TRBV5-1 and J usage is TRBJ2-3, with 10 nucleotides matching TRBD1. The sample comprised PBMCs or a T cell subset sorted from them (not recorded which). For the CDR3, the DNA is TGCGCCAGCAGCCTCTCAAGACAGGGGGCGATCACAGATACGCAGTATTTT. The encoded protein is CASSLSRQGAITDTQYF.